These 8 T cell receptor beta chains originate from one sample sequenced in a study of blood T cell repertoires in COVID-19. Here immunoSEQ multiplex PCR was the method, and the copy in TCRdb shows in-frame clones only, minus some. The repertoire holds approximately 150,000 clones, with 86% as singletons. The sequenced sample was peripheral blood. The receptors derive from a woman aged 60-75 years with acute or convalescent COVID-19.

V usage is TRBV27 and J usage is TRBJ1-6; 9 nucleotides align to TRBD1. The CDR3 has 14 amino acids. V dropped 5 bases and J dropped 9; count of bases not matched to a gene: 5. Per germline, CDR1 MNHEY and CDR2 SMNVEV (reference sequence). CDR3 loop: CASSRQGVGSPLHF. DNA for the CDR3: TGTGCCAGCAGTAGACAGGGGGTTGGTTCACCCCTCCACTTT.

The genes are TRBV28 and TRBJ2-7; TRBD2 might be the D (6 bases). Trimming removed 3 bases from V and 2 bases from J, with 11 bases in between. Germline-derived CDR1 and CDR2 are MDHEN and SYDVKM. This CDR3 has 14 amino acids. CDR3: CASSLRGLTYEQYF. The CDR3 DNA reads TGTGCCAGCAGTTTGCGGGGACTCACCTACGAGCAGTACTTC.

The CDR3 protein is CASSYFAGSGYTF. CDR3 coding DNA: TGTGCCAGCAGTTACTTCGCGGGGTCCGGCTACACCTTC. J is TRBJ1-2 and V is TRBV6-5; no firm D call. V shed 1 base and J shed 8 bases, with 11 bases lying between them. There are 13 residues in the CDR3. The germline V gene has CDR1 MNHEY and CDR2 SVGAGI.

This clone came up once. V is TRBV6-5 and J is TRBJ1-2, with 8 bases identical to TRBD1. CDR1 and CDR2 (germline): MNHEY, SVGAGI. The junction had 8 bases not matched to a gene; V was cut back by 4 bases and J by 4 bases. The CDR3 covers 15 residues. CDR3 residues: CASSSGQGTVYGYTF. CDR3 in DNA: TGTGCCAGCAGTTCCGGACAGGGAACGGTCTATGGCTACACCTTC.

This clone was detected once. J is TRBJ2-3 and V is TRBV25-1, with 11 bases that match TRBD1. This CDR3 region has 16 residues. CDR1 MGHDK and CDR2 SYGVNS come from the germline V gene. The V segment lost 4 bases and the J segment 5 bases; nucleotides outside the gene matches: 8. CDR3 region: CASSAWGTGGEDTQYF. The CDR3 bases are TGTGCCAGCAGTGCGTGGGGGACAGGGGGTGAAGATACGCAGTATTTT.

On this clone: Within the sample, other DNA sequences also encode this same CDR3. CDR3 DNA sequence: TGTGCCAGCAGTGTGCAGGGGGCTTACACCGGGGAGCTGTTTTTT. Amino acids: CASSVQGAYTGELFF. The rearrangement uses TRBV9 and TRBJ2-2; 8 bases are shared with TRBD1. Unmatched junction bases numbered 6, after V lost 5 bases and J lost 3 bases. In germline, CDR1 is SGDLS, CDR2 YYNGEE. CDR3 length: 15 residues.

The chain couples TRBV30 to TRBJ2-1; D gene ambiguous. The V end lost 2 bases, the J end lost 3 bases, and 17 bases lay between the germline ends. From germline, CDR1 is GTSNPN and CDR2 SVGIG (reference sequence). The CDR3 spans 16 residues. The CDR3: CAWSPSVRPGYNEQFF. Here the CDR3 DNA reads TGTGCCTGGAGTCCCTCCGTTCGGCCGGGCTACAATGAGCAGTTCTTC.

CDR3 residues: CASSLYSRTASTDTQYF. The CDR3, as DNA: TGTGCCAGCAGCTTATATTCCCGGACAGCTAGCACAGATACGCAGTATTTT. The V call is TRBV7-6, the J call TRBJ2-3; TRBD1 is a possible D gene (6 bases). This CDR3 is built from 17 residues. V dropped 2 bases and J dropped 0 bases, with 15 bases sitting between them. Germline CDR1 SGHVS, CDR2 FNYEAQ.